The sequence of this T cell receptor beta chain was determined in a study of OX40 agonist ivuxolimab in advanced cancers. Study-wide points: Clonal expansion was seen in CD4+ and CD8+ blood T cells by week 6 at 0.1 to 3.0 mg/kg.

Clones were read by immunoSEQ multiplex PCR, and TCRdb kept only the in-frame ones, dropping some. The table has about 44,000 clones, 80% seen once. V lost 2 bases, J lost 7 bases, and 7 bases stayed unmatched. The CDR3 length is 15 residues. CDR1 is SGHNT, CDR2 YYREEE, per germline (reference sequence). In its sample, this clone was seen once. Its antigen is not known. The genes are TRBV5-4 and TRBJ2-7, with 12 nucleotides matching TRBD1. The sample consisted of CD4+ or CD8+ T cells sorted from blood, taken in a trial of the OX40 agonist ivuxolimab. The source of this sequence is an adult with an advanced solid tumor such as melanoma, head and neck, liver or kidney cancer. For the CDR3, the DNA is TGTGCCAGCAGCTTAGGGGGACAGGGGGCGCGGGAGCAGTACTTC. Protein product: CASSLGGQGAREQYF.